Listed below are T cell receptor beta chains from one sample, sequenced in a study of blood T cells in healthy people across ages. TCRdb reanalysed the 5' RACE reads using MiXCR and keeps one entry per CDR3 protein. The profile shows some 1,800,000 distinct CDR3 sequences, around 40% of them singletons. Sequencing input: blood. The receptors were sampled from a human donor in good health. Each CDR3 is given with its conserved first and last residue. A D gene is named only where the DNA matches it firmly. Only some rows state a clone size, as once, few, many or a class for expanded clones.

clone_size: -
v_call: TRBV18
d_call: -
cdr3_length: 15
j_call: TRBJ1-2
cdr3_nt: TGTGCCAGCTCACCAGGCCGACAGGCTTCGTTTGGCTACACCTTC
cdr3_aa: CASSPGRQASFGYTF

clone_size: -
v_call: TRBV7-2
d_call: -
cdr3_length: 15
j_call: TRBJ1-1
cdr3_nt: TGTGCCAGCAGCTCACAGGGAATTAGGAACACTGAAGCTTTCTTT
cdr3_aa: CASSSQGIRNTEAFF

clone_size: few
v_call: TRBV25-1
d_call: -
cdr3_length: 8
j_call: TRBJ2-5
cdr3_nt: TGTGCCAGCGTTCGGCAGTACTTC
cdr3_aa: CASVRQYF

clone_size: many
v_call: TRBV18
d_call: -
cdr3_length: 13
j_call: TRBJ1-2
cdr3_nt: TGTGCCAGCTCACCTGGACTTTCCTATGGCTACACCTTC
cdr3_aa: CASSPGLSYGYTF

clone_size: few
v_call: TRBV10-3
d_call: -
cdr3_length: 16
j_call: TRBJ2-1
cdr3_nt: TGTGCCATCAGCAGCGTCGGGACTACCTCAGGGGATGAGCAGTTCTTC
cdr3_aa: CAISSVGTTSGDEQFF

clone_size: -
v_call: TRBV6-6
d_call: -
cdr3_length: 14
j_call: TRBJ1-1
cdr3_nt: TGTGCCAGCAGTTACGCCGAGTTAATCAGTGAAGCTTTCTTT
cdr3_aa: CASSYAELISEAFF

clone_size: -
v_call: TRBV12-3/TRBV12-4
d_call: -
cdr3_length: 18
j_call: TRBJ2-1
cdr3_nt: TGTGCCAGCAGTTTAGTTTCCGGAGGCGGCGGGGTTTCGGATGAGCAGTTCTTC
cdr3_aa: CASSLVSGGGGVSDEQFF

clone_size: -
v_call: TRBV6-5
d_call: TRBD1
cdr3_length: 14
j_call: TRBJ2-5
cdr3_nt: TGTGCCAGCAAGCGACAGGGGGTACAAGAGACCCAGTACTTC
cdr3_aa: CASKRQGVQETQYF

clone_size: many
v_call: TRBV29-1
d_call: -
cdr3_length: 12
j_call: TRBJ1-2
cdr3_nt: TGCAGCGTTGTGGGGGGCTCGCCCGGCTACACCTTC
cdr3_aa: CSVVGGSPGYTF

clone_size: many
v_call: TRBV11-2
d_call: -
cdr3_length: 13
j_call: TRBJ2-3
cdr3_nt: TGTGCCAGCAGCTTAGGGGCACCCAATACGCAGTATTTT
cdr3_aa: CASSLGAPNTQYF

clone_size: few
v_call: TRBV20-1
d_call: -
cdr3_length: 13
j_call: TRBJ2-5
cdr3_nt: TGCAGTGCTAAGAGCGGGTTCCAAGAGACCCAGTACTTC
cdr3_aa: CSAKSGFQETQYF

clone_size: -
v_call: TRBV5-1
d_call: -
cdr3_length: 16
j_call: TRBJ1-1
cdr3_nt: TGCGCCAGCTCGGCCAGTGCAGACTATTTGAACACTGGAGCTTTCTTT
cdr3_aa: CASSASADYLNTGAFF

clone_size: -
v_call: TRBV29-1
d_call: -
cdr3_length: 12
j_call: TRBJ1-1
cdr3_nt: TGCAGCGTTGAAGAGTCGGGGCCAGAAGCTTTCTTT
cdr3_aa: CSVEESGPEAFF

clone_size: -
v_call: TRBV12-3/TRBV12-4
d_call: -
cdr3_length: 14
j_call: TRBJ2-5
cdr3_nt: TGTGCCAGCAGGTTAGACAACCGGCAAGAGACCCAGTACTTC
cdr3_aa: CASRLDNRQETQYF

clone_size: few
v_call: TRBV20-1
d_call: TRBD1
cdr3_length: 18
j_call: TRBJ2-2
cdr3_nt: TGCAGTGCTAGAGTTCCCCCGGGACAGGGGATGGGGACCGGGGAGCTGTTTTTT
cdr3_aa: CSARVPPGQGMGTGELFF

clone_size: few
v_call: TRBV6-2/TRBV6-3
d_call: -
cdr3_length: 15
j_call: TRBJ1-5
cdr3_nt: TGTGCCAGCCGCATCACGGGGGGTGAAGGTCAGCCCCAGCATTTT
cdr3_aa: CASRITGGEGQPQHF

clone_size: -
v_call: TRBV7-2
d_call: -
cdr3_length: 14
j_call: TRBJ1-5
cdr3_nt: TGTGCCAGCAGCTCCAACAGGGATGGACAGCCCCAGCATTTT
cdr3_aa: CASSSNRDGQPQHF

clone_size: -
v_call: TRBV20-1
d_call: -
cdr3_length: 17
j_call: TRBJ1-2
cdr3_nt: TGCAGTGCTAGAGATCGGACCCGTTTCGCCTCTAACTATGGCTACACCTTC
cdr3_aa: CSARDRTRFASNYGYTF

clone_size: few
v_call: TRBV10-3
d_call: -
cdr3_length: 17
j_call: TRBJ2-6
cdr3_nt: TGTGCCATCACACCTTCGGGGGCTACCTCTGGGGCCAACGTCCTGACTTTC
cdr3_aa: CAITPSGATSGANVLTF

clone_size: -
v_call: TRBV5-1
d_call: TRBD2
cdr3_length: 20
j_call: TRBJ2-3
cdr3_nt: TGCGCCAGCAGCTTGGAGGGAAGAGCGGCCCTAGCGGACGGCACAGATACGCAGTATTTT
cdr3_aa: CASSLEGRAALADGTDTQYF

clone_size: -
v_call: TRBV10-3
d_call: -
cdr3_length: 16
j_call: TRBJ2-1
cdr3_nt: TGTGCCATCAGTGAGCCTGCGGCGAGCTCCTACAATGGGCAGTTCTTC
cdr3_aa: CAISEPAASSYNGQFF

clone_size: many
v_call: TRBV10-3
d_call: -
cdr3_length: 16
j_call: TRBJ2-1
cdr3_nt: TGTGCCATCAGTGAGCCCACAGACAGCTCCTACAATGAGCAGTTCTTC
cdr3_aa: CAISEPTDSSYNEQFF

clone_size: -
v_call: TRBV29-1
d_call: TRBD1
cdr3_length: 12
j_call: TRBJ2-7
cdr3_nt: TGCAGCGAGACAGGGGATTACTACGAGCAGTACTTC
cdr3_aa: CSETGDYYEQYF

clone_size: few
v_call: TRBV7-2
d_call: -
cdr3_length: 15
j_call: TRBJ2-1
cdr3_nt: TGTGCCAGCAGCCCCGAGGGGGGACTTTACAATGAGCAGTTCTTC
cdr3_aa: CASSPEGGLYNEQFF

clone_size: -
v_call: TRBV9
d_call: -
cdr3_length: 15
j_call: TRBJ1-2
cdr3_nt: TGTGCCAGCAGCGAAGGGACATCAACGATTTATGGCTACACCTTC
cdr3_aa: CASSEGTSTIYGYTF

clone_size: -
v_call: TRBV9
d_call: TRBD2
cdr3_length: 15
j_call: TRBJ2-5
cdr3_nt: TGTGCCAGCGGGACTAGCGGGGGGACCCAAGAGACCCAGTACTTC
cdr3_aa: CASGTSGGTQETQYF

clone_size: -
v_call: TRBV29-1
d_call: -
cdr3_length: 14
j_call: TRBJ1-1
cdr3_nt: TGCAGCGTTGAAGTTCAGGGAGCTAGCACTGAAGCTTTCTTT
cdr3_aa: CSVEVQGASTEAFF

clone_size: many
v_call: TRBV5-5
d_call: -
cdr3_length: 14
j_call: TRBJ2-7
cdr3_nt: TGTGCCAGCAGCTTGGAAGGGTTGGATTACGAGCAGTACTTC
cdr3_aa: CASSLEGLDYEQYF

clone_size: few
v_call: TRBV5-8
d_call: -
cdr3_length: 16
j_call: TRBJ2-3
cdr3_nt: TGTGCCAGCAGCTTGGATCTGTGGTGGGGCACAGATACGCAGTATTTT
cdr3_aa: CASSLDLWWGTDTQYF

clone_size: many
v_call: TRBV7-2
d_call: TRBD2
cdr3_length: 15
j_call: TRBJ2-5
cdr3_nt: TGTGCCAGCAGCTTAGAGGCGGGGGGACCTGAGACCCAGTACTTC
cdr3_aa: CASSLEAGGPETQYF

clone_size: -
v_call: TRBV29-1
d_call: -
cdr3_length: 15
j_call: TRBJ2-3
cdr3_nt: TGCAGCGTAACAAAGACAGGGACTAGCACAGATACGCAGTATTTT
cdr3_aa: CSVTKTGTSTDTQYF

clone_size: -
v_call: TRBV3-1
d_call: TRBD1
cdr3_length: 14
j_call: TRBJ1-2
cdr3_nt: TGTGCCAGCAGCCACGAAGGACAGGGTTATGGCTACACCTTC
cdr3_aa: CASSHEGQGYGYTF

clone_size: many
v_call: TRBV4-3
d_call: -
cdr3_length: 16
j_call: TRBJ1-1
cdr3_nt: TGCGCCAGCAGCCAAGGGGGTTTCGCGGGGCAGGTATCGGCTTTCTTT
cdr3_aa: CASSQGGFAGQVSAFF

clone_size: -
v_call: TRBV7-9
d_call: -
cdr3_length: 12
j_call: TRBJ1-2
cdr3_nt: TGTGCCAGCAGCTGGGACCTCTATGGCTACACCTTC
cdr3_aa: CASSWDLYGYTF

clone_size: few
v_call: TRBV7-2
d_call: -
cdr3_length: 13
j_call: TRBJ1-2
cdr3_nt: TGTGCCAGCAGCACCACCGGGACTTCGGGCTACACCTTC
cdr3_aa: CASSTTGTSGYTF

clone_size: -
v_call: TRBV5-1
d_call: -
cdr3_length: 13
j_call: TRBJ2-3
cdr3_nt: TGCGCCAGCAACTCTGCGGGGGCGGATACGCAGTATTTT
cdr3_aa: CASNSAGADTQYF

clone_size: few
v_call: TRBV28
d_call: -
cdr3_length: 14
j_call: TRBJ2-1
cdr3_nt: TGTGCCAGCAGTCAACGGACGAGTTACAATGAGCAGTTCTTC
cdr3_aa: CASSQRTSYNEQFF

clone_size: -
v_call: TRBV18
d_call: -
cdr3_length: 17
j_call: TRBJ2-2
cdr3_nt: TGTGCCAGCTCACCCCAGAGCCTGATGGGGGACACCGGGGAGCTGTTTTTT
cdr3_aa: CASSPQSLMGDTGELFF

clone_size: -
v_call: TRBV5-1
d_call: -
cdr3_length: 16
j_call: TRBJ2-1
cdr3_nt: TGCGCCAGCAGCTTGAGACCCAGCGATACCTACAATGAGCAGTTCTTC
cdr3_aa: CASSLRPSDTYNEQFF

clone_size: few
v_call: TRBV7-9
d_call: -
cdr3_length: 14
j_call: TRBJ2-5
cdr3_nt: TGTGCCAGCAGCCTCAATGGGCGCGGAGAGACCCAGTACTTC
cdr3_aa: CASSLNGRGETQYF

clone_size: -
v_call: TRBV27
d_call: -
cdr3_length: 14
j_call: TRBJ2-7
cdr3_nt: TGTGTCAGCAGTCCGCGGGACAGAGCCTACGAGCAGTACTTC
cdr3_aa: CVSSPRDRAYEQYF

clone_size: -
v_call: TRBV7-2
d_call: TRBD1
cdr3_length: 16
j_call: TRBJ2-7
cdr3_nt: TGTGCCAGCAGCTCTCGGACAGGTCGGCTAACCTACGAGCAGTACTTC
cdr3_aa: CASSSRTGRLTYEQYF

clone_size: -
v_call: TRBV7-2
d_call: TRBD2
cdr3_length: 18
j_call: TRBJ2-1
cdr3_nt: TGTGCCAGCAGCTTAGCGGAGATAGACGAGACGGGAGGCAATGAGCAGTTCTTC
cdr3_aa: CASSLAEIDETGGNEQFF

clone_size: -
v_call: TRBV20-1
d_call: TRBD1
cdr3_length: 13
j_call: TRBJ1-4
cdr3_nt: TGCAGTGCTACGGACAGGGGTCATGAAAAACTGTTTTTT
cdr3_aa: CSATDRGHEKLFF

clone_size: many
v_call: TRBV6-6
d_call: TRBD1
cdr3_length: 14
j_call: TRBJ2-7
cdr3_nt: TGTGCCAGCAGTACGCGGACAGGGACCTACGAGCAGTACTTC
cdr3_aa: CASSTRTGTYEQYF

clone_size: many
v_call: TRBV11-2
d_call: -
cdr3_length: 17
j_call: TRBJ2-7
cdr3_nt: TGTGCCAGCAGCTTAGTTTCGGACCGCTATTTCTCCTACGAGCAGTACTTC
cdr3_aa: CASSLVSDRYFSYEQYF

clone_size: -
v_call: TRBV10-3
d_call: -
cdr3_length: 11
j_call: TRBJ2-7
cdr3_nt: TGTGCCATCAGTCAGACCTACGAGCAGTACTTC
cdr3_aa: CAISQTYEQYF